The clone carrying this T cell receptor beta chain was picked up a small number of times. The antigen is unknown. The data derive from a study of naive and memory T cell subsets. Cells stained for CD3, CD4, CD8, CD45RA and CD27 were sorted into four subsets. Trimming took 4 bases from V and 1 from J, leaving 10 bases between them. The CDR3 is 14 amino acids. Per the germline V gene, CDR1 is MDHEN and CDR2 is SYDVKM. Study-wide results and limits: Possibly reflecting memory cells re-expressing CD45RA, a few larger clonotypes occurred in naive repertoires, especially CD8. Between naive and memory subsets, TCR abundance power law exponents differed.

The beta constant-region primer was an equimolar mix of two oligonucleotides covering TRBC1 and TRBC2. The cDNA 3' end received a ligated single-stranded oligonucleotide carrying the SP2 primer and a 12-nucleotide UMI. TCRdb re-called the UMI-ligation and nested PCR reads through MiXCR, storing one row per CDR3 protein. The table shows under 150,000 distinct CDR3 sequences, with 15% to 20% occurring only once. The clonotype originates from a human donor in good health. Sequencing was performed on naive CD4+ T cells from blood. The chain is built from TRBV28 and TRBJ1-1; D ambiguous. The CDR3 nucleotides are TGTGCCAGCAGTTCTTGGTGGGGGAACACTGAAGCTTTCTTT. This encodes CASSSWWGNTEAFF.